This T cell receptor (beta chain) originates from a study of blood T cell repertoires in COVID-19. Overall study context: Samples came from the United States, Italy and Spain, spanning acute and convalescent COVID-19. T cells, B-cell-depleted T cells, or PBMCs provided the cDNA or gDNA that served as material.

The data were produced by immunoSEQ multiplex PCR, yet TCRdb's version contains in-frame clones alone and is incomplete. The data show under 400,000 clones, about 90% seen once. Recruits, aged roughly 18 to 100 years, lived in 20 to 30 US areas. The sample was PBMCs or T cells enriched from blood (not recorded which). The sequence came from a woman aged 30 to 39 who had been exposed to COVID-19.

CDR3 in amino acids: CASSQVGLAGDEQFF. The CDR3 coding sequence is TGTGCCAGCAGCCAAGTGGGACTAGCGGGAGATGAGCAGTTCTTC. V gene TRBV27 combines with J gene TRBJ2-1, with 14 nucleotides matching TRBD2. The CDR3 contains 15 residues. Germline trimming cut 6 bases from V and 8 bases from J; bases unmatched to any gene: 6. Germline loops: CDR1 MNHEY, CDR2 SMNVEV (reference sequence).